These 16 T cell receptor beta chains share one sample of origin, sequenced in a study of patients and donors after allogeneic stem cell transplantation. In TCRdb, the RT-PCR reads were re-called with MiXCR into one record per CDR3 protein. The sample records about a million distinct CDR3 sequences, approximately 18% being singletons. Sequenced input: blood, either unsorted or a sorted T cell fraction (not recorded which). These receptors all stem from a human donor who was either an allogeneic HSCT recipient or a stem cell or donor lymphocyte infusion donor (not recorded which). It is not recorded whose cells these are; they may come from a transplant donor.

The chain uses TRBV3-1 and TRBJ2-5; D is uncertain. The ends were cut back, 0 bases at V and 5 bases at J, with 4 bases in the middle. The CDR3 is made up of 12 amino acids. Per the germline V gene, CDR1 is LGHDT and CDR2 is YNNKEL (reference sequence). This CDR3 is CASSQDFETQYF. DNA of the CDR3: TGTGCCAGCAGCCAAGATTTCGAGACCCAGTACTTC.

This clonotype has just a few counts. The chain links TRBV29-1 to TRBJ2-7, with no clear D. The length of the CDR3 is 12 residues. Germline lookup yields CDR1 SQVTM and CDR2 ANQGSEA. V shed 4 bases and J shed 3 bases, with 10 bases lying between them. CDR3 residues: CSVGAQNYEQYF. In DNA form, the CDR3 reads TGCAGCGTTGGGGCCCAGAACTACGAGCAGTACTTC.

In its sample, this clonotype was seen a few times. This chain uses TRBV20-1 with TRBJ2-5; D uncertain. This CDR3 has 10 amino acids. Germline V gene sequence: CDR1 DFQATT, CDR2 SNEGSKA (reference sequence). V lost 4 bases and J 10 bases, leaving 10 bases between the germline ends. This CDR3 is CSATDGDQYF. CDR3 nucleotides: TGCAGTGCTACCGATGGGGACCAGTACTTC.

This sequence joins TRBV5-1 and TRBJ2-7; 11 nucleotides match TRBD2. V gave up 6 bases and J gave up 0 bases; unmatched junction bases: 5. The CDR3 totals 15 residues. Germline CDR1 and CDR2: SGHRS and YFSETQ. CDR3 in amino acids: CASTRLAGPSYEQYF. The CDR3 DNA is TGCGCCAGCACCCGACTAGCGGGGCCCTCCTACGAGCAGTACTTC.

Only a few counts were recorded for this clonotype. The chain has TRBV20-1 and TRBJ2-7; 8 positions agree with TRBD2. Germline V gene sequence: CDR1 DFQATT, CDR2 SNEGSKA (reference sequence). The CDR3 has 12 residues. With 6 bases clipped from V and 2 bases from J, the junction kept 3 bases outside the gene matches. DNA of the CDR3: TGCAGTGCCCTAGCGGGTACCTACGAGCAGTACTTC. This encodes CSALAGTYEQYF.

This clonotype occurred many times. The gene calls are TRBV2 and TRBJ2-7; D is ambiguous. The V gene's germline CDR1 is SNHLY and CDR2 FYNNEI. This CDR3 comprises 13 residues. Trimming cost V 4 bases and J 2 bases, with 9 bases left between them. The CDR3 bases are TGTGCCAGCAGTGTAATGGGGACCTACGAGCAGTACTTC. It is translated as CASSVMGTYEQYF.

This clonotype has at least ten counts. This chain connects TRBV10-3 to TRBJ2-6; D gene unclear. V lost 7 bases, J lost 3 bases, and 10 bases lay in between. The CDR3 contains 14 residues. The germline V gene encodes CDR1 ENHRY and CDR2 SYGVKD. The CDR3 region is CAITSRNGANVLTF. In DNA, the CDR3 is TGTGCCATCACCTCCCGTAATGGGGCCAACGTCCTGACTTTC.

J is TRBJ2-2 and V is TRBV4-2; perhaps D is TRBD1 or TRBD2 (6 bases each). CDR3 size: 15 residues. Trimming shortened V by 0 bases and J by 6 bases, and 11 bases separated the two germline ends. CDR1 is LGHNA and CDR2 is YNFKEQ in the germline V gene. CDR3 nucleotide sequence: TGTGCCAGCAGCCAAGATCTGGGGGGCCCCGGGGAGCTGTTTTTT. As protein: CASSQDLGGPGELFF.

The chain joins TRBV7-2 to TRBJ1-1; D is unresolved. CDR1 is SGHTA and CDR2 is FQGNSA in the germline V gene. Trimming shortened V by 2 bases and J by 11 bases, and 21 bases separated the two germline ends. The CDR3 loop spans 15 amino acids. CDR3 loop: CASSLRDLVGRLAFF. The CDR3 DNA follows: TGTGCCAGCAGCTTAAGAGACTTGGTTGGCAGGCTGGCTTTCTTT.

This chain links TRBV6-5 with TRBJ2-7, with D perhaps matching TRBD1 or TRBD2 (6 bases each). V lost 6 bases to trimming and J lost 2 bases, with 8 bases between them. The CDR3 extends over 12 amino acids. Germline CDR1 is MNHEY and CDR2 is SVGAGI. For the CDR3, the DNA is TGTGCCAGCAGGCGGGACACCTACGAGCAGTACTTC. It specifies CASRRDTYEQYF.

This clonotype was counted a few times. The chain employs TRBV5-5 and TRBJ2-5; D is unresolved. The CDR3 covers 12 residues. Looked up from germline, CDR1 is SGHKS and CDR2 is YYEKEE (reference sequence). Trimming pared 5 bases from V and 9 bases from J, leaving 14 bases between. The CDR3 region is CASSQSGFPQYF. CDR3 sequence (DNA): TGTGCCAGCAGTCAATCGGGTTTTCCCCAGTACTTC.

This clonotype occurred a few times. The chain combines TRBV12-3 or TRBV12-4 with TRBJ2-5; TRBD2 agrees at 7 bases. The length of the CDR3 is 16 residues. V lost 5 bases and J lost 1; bases outside the gene matches: 10. The CDR3 nucleotides read TGTGCCAGCAGTGGCCAGCACGGGACTATCCAAGAGACCCAGTACTTC. Its translation is CASSGQHGTIQETQYF.

This chain connects TRBV7-9 to TRBJ1-1; D is unresolved. Looked up from germline, CDR1 is SEHNR and CDR2 is FQNEAQ (reference sequence). The CDR3 spans 14 residues. Trimming shortened V by 1 base and J by 4 bases, and 10 bases separated the two germline ends. CDR3 nucleotide sequence: TGTGCCAGCAGCTTAGGGGCATCCATCACTGAAGCTTTCTTT. It specifies CASSLGASITEAFF.

V and J are TRBV7-6 and TRBJ2-2, with D possibly matching TRBD1 (6 bases). The V gene's germline CDR1 is SGHVS and CDR2 FNYEAQ. The V gene lost 5 bases and the J gene lost 7 bases, with 17 bases spanning the gap. The CDR3 totals 15 residues. Written as DNA, the CDR3 is TGTGCCAGCAGCACATATCTTCAGGGGATCGGGGAGCTGTTTTTT. This encodes CASSTYLQGIGELFF.

This clonotype was detected a few times. This chain connects TRBV14 to TRBJ2-1, with 8 bases lining up with TRBD2. Germline lookup yields CDR1 SGHDN and CDR2 FVKESK. The CDR3 consists of 19 residues. With V trimmed by 4 bases and J by 0 bases, 14 bases remained unmatched. CDR3: CASSRLAGGTQSSYNEQFF. The CDR3 DNA reads TGTGCCAGCAGCCGACTGGCGGGGGGCACCCAGAGCTCCTACAATGAGCAGTTCTTC.

This clonotype was observed a handful of times. The gene calls are TRBV7-2 and TRBJ1-2; D remains unclear. Germline V lookup: CDR1 SGHTA, CDR2 FQGNSA. The CDR3 is made up of 15 amino acids. Trimming removed 5 bases from V and 0 bases from J, with 13 bases in between. The CDR3 loop is CASSLSSGTNYGYTF. The DNA of the CDR3 is TGTGCCAGCAGCCTCAGCTCAGGCACTAACTATGGCTACACCTTC. The full variable domain, in which reference TRBV7-2 and TRBJ1-2 provide the parts outside the CDR3, is GAGVSQSPSNKVTEKGKDVELRCDPISGHTALYWYRQSLGQGLEFLIYFQGNSAPDKSGLPSDRFSAERTGGSVSTLTIQRTQQEDSAVYLCASSLSSGTNYGYTFGSGTRLTVV.